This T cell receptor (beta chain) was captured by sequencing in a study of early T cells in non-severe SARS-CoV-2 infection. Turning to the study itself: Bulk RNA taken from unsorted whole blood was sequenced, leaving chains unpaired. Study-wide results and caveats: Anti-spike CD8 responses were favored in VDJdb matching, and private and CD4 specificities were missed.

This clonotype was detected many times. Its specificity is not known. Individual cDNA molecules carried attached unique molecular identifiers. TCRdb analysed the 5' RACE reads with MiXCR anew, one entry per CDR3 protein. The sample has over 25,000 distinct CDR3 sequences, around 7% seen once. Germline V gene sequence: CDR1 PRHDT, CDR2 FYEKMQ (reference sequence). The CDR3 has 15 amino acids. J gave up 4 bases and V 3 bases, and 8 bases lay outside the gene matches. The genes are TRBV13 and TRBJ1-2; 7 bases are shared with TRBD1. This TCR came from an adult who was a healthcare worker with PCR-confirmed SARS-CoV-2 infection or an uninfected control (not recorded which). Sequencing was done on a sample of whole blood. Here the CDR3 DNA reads TGTGCCAGCAGCTTGATGAACAGGGGTGCCTATGGCTACACCTTC. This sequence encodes CASSLMNRGAYGYTF.